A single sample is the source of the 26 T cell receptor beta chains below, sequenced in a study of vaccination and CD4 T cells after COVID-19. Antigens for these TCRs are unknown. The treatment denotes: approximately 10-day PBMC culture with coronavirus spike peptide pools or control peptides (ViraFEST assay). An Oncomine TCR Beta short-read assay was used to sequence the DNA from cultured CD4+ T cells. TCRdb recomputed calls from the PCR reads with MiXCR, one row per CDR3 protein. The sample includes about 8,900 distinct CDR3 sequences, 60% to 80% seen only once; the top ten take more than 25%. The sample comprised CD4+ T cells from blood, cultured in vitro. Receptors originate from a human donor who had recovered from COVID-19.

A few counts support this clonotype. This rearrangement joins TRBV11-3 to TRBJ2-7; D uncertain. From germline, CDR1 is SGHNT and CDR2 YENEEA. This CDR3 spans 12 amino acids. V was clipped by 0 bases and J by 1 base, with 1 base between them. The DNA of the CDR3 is TGTGCCAGCAGCTTAGATTCCTACGAGCAGTACTTC. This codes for CASSLDSYEQYF.

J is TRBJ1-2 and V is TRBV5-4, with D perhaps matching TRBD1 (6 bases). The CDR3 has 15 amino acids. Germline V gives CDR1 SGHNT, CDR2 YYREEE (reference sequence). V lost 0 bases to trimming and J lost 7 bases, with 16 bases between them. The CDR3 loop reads CASSLGIGGTVGYTF. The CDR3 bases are TGTGCCAGCAGCTTGGGAATTGGGGGCACCGTTGGCTACACCTTC. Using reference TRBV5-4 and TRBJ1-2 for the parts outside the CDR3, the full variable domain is ETGVTQSPTHLIKTRGQQVTLRCSSQSGHNTVSWYQQALGQGPQFIFQYYREEENGRGNFPPRFSGLQFPNYSSELNVNALELDDSALYLCASSLGIGGTVGYTFGSGTRLTVV.

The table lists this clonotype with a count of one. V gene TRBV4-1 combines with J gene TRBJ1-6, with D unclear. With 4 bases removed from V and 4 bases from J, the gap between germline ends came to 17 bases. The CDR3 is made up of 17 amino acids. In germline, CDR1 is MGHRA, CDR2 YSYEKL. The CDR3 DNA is TGCGCCAGCAGCCCCCATTCCGACATTAATTATAATTCACCCCTCCACTTT. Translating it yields CASSPHSDINYNSPLHF.

The CDR3 loop reads CASSPRGGGDQPQHF. The CDR3 DNA reads TGTGCCAGCAGCCCCCGGGGTGGGGGTGATCAGCCCCAGCATTTT. The chain has TRBV2 and TRBJ1-5; possible D gene TRBD1, 5 bases. CDR1 is SNHLY, CDR2 FYNNEI, per germline. The CDR3 has 15 amino acids. V lost 6 bases, J lost 5 bases, and 17 bases lay in between.

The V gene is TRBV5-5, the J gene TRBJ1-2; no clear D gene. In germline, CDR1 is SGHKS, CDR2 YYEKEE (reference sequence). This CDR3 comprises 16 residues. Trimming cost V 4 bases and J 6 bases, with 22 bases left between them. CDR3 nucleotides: TGTGCCAGCAGCCCGAGTCGAGACGTCCAACGGGATGGCTACACCTTC. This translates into CASSPSRDVQRDGYTF.

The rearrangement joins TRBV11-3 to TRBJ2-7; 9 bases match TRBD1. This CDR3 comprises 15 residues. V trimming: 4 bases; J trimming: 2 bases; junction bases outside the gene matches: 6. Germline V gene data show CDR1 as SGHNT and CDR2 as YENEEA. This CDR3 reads CASSSLTGGPYEQYF. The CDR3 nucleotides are TGTGCCAGCAGCTCTCTGACAGGGGGGCCCTACGAGCAGTACTTC. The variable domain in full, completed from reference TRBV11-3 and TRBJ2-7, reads EAGVVQSPRYKIIEKKQPVAFWCNPISGHNTLYWYLQNLGQGPELLIRYENEEAVDDSQLPKDRFSAERLKGVDSTLKIQPAELGDSAVYLCASSSLTGGPYEQYFGPGTRLTVT.

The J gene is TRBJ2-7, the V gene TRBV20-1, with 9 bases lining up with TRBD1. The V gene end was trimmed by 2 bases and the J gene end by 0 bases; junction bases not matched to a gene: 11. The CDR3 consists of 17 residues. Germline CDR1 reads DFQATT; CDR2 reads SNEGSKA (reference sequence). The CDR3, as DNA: TGCAGTGCTAGACCACGCCCGGACAGGGGACCCTCCTACGAGCAGTACTTC. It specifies CSARPRPDRGPSYEQYF.

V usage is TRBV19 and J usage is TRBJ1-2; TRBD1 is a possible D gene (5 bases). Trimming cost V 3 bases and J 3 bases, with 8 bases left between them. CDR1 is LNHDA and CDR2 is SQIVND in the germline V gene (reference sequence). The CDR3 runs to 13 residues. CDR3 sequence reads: CASSIRDYYGYTF. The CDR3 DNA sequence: TGTGCCAGTAGTATCCGGGACTACTATGGCTACACCTTC.

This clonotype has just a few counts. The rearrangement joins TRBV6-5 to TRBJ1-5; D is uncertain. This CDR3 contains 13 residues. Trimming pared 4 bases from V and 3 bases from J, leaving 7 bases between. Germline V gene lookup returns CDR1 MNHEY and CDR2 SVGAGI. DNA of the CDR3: TGTGCCAGCAGTTCTGACACCAATCAGCCCCAGCATTTT. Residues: CASSSDTNQPQHF.

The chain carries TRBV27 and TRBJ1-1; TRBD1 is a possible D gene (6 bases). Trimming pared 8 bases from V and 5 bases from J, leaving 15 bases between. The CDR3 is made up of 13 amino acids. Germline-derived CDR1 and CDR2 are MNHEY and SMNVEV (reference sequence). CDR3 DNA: TGTGCCAGCCGGGACCGAAGGGGGACTGAAGCTTTCTTT. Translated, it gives CASRDRRGTEAFF.

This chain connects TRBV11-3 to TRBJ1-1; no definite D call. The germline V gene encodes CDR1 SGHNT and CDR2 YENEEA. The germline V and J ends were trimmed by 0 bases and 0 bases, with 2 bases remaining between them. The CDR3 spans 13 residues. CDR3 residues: CASSLDVNTEAFF. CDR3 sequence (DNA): TGTGCCAGCAGCTTAGACGTGAACACTGAAGCTTTCTTT.

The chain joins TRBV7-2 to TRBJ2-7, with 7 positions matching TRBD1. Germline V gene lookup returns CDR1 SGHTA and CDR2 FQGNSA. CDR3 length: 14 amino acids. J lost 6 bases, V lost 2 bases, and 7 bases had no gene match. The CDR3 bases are TGTGCCAGCAGCTTACGACAGGGTGGTATCGAGCAGTACTTC. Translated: CASSLRQGGIEQYF.

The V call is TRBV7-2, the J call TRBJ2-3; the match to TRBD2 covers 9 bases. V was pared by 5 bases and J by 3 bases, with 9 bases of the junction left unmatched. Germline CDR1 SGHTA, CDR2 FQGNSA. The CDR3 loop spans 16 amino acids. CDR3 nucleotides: TGTGCCAGCAGCCCGAGGGACAGCGGGGGGACAGATACGCAGTATTTT. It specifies CASSPRDSGGTDTQYF. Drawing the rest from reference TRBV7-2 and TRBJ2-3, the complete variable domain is GAGVSQSPSNKVTEKGKDVELRCDPISGHTALYWYRQSLGQGLEFLIYFQGNSAPDKSGLPSDRFSAERTGGSVSTLTIQRTQQEDSAVYLCASSPRDSGGTDTQYFGPGTRLTVL.

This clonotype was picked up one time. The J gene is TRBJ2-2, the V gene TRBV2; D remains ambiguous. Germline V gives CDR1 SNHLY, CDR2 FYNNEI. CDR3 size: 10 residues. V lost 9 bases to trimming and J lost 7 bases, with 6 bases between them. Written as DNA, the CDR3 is TGTGCCAGTCGAGTCGGGGAGCTGTTTTTT. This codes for CASRVGELFF.

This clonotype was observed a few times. CDR3 DNA: TGTGCCAGCAGACCCCCGAACAGGGTACGGAGCAATCAGCCCCAGCATTTT. Translation gives CASRPPNRVRSNQPQHF. This chain links TRBV28 with TRBJ1-5, with D possibly being TRBD1 (6 bases). CDR1 is MDHEN, CDR2 SYDVKM, per germline. V was trimmed by 6 bases and J by 1 base, leaving 19 bases between them. The CDR3 totals 17 residues. The full variable domain, with the rest looked up from reference TRBV28 and TRBJ1-5, is DVKVTQSSRYLVKRTGEKVFLECVQDMDHENMFWYRQDPGLGLRLIYFSYDVKMKEKGDIPEGYSVSREKKERFSLILESASTNQTSMYLCASRPPNRVRSNQPQHFGDGTRLSIL.

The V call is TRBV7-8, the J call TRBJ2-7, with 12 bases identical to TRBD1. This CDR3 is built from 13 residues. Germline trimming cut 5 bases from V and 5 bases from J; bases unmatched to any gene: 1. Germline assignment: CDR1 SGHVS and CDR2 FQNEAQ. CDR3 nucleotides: TGTGCCAGCAGCGGGACAGGGGGCAACGAGCAGTACTTC. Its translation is CASSGTGGNEQYF.

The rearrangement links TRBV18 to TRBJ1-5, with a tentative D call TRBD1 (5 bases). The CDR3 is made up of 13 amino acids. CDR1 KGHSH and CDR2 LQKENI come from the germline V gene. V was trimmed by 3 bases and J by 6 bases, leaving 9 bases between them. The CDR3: CASSPGDSQPQHF. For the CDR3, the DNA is TGTGCCAGCTCACCGGGGGATAGTCAGCCCCAGCATTTT.

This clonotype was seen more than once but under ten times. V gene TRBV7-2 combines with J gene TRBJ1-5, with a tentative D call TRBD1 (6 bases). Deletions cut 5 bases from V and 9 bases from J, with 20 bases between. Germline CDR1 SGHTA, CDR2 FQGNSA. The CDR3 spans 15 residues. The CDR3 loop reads CASSRNSGVAGPQHF. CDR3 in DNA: TGTGCCAGCAGCCGGAACTCAGGGGTCGCTGGGCCCCAGCATTTT. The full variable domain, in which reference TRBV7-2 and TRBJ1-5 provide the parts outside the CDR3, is GAGVSQSPSNKVTEKGKDVELRCDPISGHTALYWYRQSLGQGLEFLIYFQGNSAPDKSGLPSDRFSAERTGGSVSTLTIQRTQQEDSAVYLCASSRNSGVAGPQHFGDGTRLSIL.

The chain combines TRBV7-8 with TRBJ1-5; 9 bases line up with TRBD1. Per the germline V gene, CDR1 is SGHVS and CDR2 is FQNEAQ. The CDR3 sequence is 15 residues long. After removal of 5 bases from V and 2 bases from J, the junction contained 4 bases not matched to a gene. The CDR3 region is CASSLQGAGNQPQHF. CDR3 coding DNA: TGTGCCAGCAGCCTACAGGGGGCTGGCAATCAGCCCCAGCATTTT.

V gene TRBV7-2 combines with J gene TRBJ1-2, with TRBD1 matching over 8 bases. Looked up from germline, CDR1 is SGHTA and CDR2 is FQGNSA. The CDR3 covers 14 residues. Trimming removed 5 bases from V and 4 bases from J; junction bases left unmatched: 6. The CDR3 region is CASSQDREIYGYTF. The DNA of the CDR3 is TGTGCCAGCAGCCAGGACAGGGAAATCTATGGCTACACCTTC.

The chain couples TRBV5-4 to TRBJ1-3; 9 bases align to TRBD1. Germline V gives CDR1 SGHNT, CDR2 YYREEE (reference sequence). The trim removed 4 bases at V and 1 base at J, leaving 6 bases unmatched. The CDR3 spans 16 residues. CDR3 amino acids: CASSRGQGGSGNTIYF. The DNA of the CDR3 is TGTGCCAGCAGCCGGGGACAGGGAGGGTCTGGAAACACCATATATTTT.

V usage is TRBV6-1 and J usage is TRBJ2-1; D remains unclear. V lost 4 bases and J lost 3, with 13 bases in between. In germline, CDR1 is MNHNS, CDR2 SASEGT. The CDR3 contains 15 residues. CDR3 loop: CASSVTSGSYNEQFF. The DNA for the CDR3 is TGTGCCAGCAGTGTGACCTCTGGCAGCTACAATGAGCAGTTCTTC.

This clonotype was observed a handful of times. The CDR3 DNA follows: TGTGCCAGCAGCTTAGTACGGACAACTGAAGCTTTCTTT. Protein product: CASSLVRTTEAFF. The gene calls are TRBV7-2 and TRBJ1-1, with D maybe TRBD1 (5 bases). Germline V gives CDR1 SGHTA, CDR2 FQGNSA. This CDR3 is built from 13 residues. The V end was cut by 1 base, the J end by 5 bases, with 8 bases between.

CDR3 protein: CASSIERGTTRRGYTF. For the CDR3, the DNA is TGTGCCAGTAGTATAGAGAGAGGGACGACCCGTCGTGGCTACACCTTC. V usage is TRBV19 and J usage is TRBJ1-2; D perhaps matches TRBD1 (5 bases). The CDR3 is 16 residues long. Trimming took off 0 bases at V and 7 bases at J, with 18 bases between the two ends. From germline, CDR1 is LNHDA and CDR2 SQIVND (reference sequence).

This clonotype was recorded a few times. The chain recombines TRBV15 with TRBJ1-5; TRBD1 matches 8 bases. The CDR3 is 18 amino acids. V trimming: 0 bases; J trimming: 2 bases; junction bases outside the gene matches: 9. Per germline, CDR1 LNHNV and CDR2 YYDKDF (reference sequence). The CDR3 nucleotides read TGTGCCACCAGCAGAGATTGGGGCAGGGGGCAAGGCAATCAGCCCCAGCATTTT. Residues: CATSRDWGRGQGNQPQHF.

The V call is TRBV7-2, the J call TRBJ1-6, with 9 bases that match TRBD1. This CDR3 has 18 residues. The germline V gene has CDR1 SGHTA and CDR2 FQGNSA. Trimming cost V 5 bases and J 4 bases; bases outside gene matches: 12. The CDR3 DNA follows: TGTGCCAGCAGCCCCCAGTTGGGACAGGGTTTATATAATTCACCCCTCCACTTT. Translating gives CASSPQLGQGLYNSPLHF.